A selection of T cell receptor beta chains follows, all from one sample in a study of blood T cell repertoires in COVID-19. Some clones are missing from TCRdb's copy, which holds only in-frame ones; the method was immunoSEQ multiplex PCR. The data contain 170,000 or so clones, 70% to 90% of them singletons. Sequencing was done on a sample of peripheral blood. The receptors stem from a man in his fifties or sixties with COVID-19, enrolled during active disease. Both conserved end residues are trimmed from each CDR3. Fields, in order: J gene, V gene, CDR3 protein.

j_call: TRBJ2-2; v_call: TRBV28; cdr3_aa: ASRTGSNTGELF
j_call: TRBJ2-1; v_call: TRBV5-1; cdr3_aa: ASSFNYNEQF
j_call: TRBJ1-4; v_call: TRBV5-6; cdr3_aa: ASSWGQSEKLF
j_call: TRBJ2-7; v_call: TRBV12-3/TRBV12-4; cdr3_aa: ASRRGASYEQY
j_call: TRBJ2-5; v_call: TRBV19; cdr3_aa: ASRRTEWETQY
j_call: TRBJ1-2; v_call: TRBV6-6; cdr3_aa: ASSLGTGHYGYT
j_call: TRBJ2-1; v_call: TRBV7-2; cdr3_aa: ASSFLVAGGRSNEQF
j_call: TRBJ1-3; v_call: TRBV2; cdr3_aa: ASRPPTSGTGFTGNTIY
j_call: TRBJ1-6; v_call: TRBV18; cdr3_aa: ASSRARNSPLH
j_call: TRBJ2-5; v_call: TRBV6-2/TRBV6-3; cdr3_aa: ASSDSRLAIKETQY
j_call: TRBJ1-2; v_call: TRBV14; cdr3_aa: ASSQTTGVYGYT
j_call: TRBJ2-4; v_call: TRBV29-1; cdr3_aa: SVDVGTGVNIQY
j_call: TRBJ2-1; v_call: TRBV11-2; cdr3_aa: ASSFPGLNEQF
j_call: TRBJ2-5; v_call: TRBV20-1; cdr3_aa: SARLVETQY
j_call: TRBJ1-2; v_call: TRBV6-5; cdr3_aa: ASSYSGGRYGYT
j_call: TRBJ1-2; v_call: TRBV28; cdr3_aa: ASISGTRHGYT
j_call: TRBJ1-2; v_call: TRBV6-5; cdr3_aa: ASSYGDRPNYGYT
j_call: TRBJ1-1; v_call: TRBV16; cdr3_aa: ASSLKGGGLEAF
j_call: TRBJ1-5; v_call: TRBV30; cdr3_aa: AWSGGVGQGFSQPQH
j_call: TRBJ2-7; v_call: TRBV5-1; cdr3_aa: ASSPAGEKIYEQY
j_call: TRBJ1-2; v_call: TRBV29-1; cdr3_aa: SVEDRGRGPNYGYT
j_call: TRBJ1-2; v_call: TRBV18; cdr3_aa: ASSRDSSESGYT
j_call: TRBJ2-7; v_call: TRBV5-4; cdr3_aa: ASSRTGSSSYEQY
j_call: TRBJ1-4; v_call: TRBV27; cdr3_aa: ASSLWGGYLTNEKLF
j_call: TRBJ1-2; v_call: TRBV7-2; cdr3_aa: ASSSGGGYGYT
j_call: TRBJ1-3; v_call: TRBV28; cdr3_aa: ASSPSGGLSGNTIY
j_call: TRBJ1-2; v_call: TRBV6-4; cdr3_aa: ASSDSRGYT
j_call: TRBJ1-5; v_call: TRBV6-1; cdr3_aa: ASSEAHRAQQPQH
j_call: TRBJ2-3; v_call: TRBV5-1; cdr3_aa: ASSGLSYGSDTQY
j_call: TRBJ2-2; v_call: TRBV6-2/TRBV6-3; cdr3_aa: ASSRQTNTGELF
j_call: TRBJ1-5; v_call: TRBV7-9; cdr3_aa: ASSLARGGADNQPQH
j_call: TRBJ2-5; v_call: TRBV7-2; cdr3_aa: ASNRDRGEETQY
j_call: TRBJ1-1; v_call: TRBV19; cdr3_aa: ASRIKGDTEAF
j_call: TRBJ1-1; v_call: TRBV11-2; cdr3_aa: ASSPDQGVLNTEAF
j_call: TRBJ2-1; v_call: TRBV29-1; cdr3_aa: SVGARDNEQF
j_call: TRBJ2-3; v_call: TRBV7-9; cdr3_aa: ASSPLQGRGPDTQY
j_call: TRBJ1-3; v_call: TRBV3-1/TRBV3-2; cdr3_aa: ASSQDSWQSADSGNTIY
j_call: TRBJ2-5; v_call: TRBV23-1; cdr3_aa: ASSQCLYRTRRQDRETQY
j_call: TRBJ2-1; v_call: TRBV18; cdr3_aa: ASSGRQGEEYNEQF
j_call: TRBJ1-1; v_call: TRBV7-2; cdr3_aa: ASSLVGGSNTEAF
j_call: TRBJ2-1; v_call: TRBV10-3; cdr3_aa: ASSVGDNEQF
j_call: TRBJ2-2; v_call: TRBV18; cdr3_aa: ASSELARTGELF
j_call: TRBJ1-5; v_call: TRBV27; cdr3_aa: ASSRGGTGSQPQH
j_call: TRBJ2-7; v_call: TRBV28; cdr3_aa: ASTPQGPKSSYEQY
j_call: TRBJ1-2; v_call: TRBV20-1; cdr3_aa: SAYQGYGYT
j_call: TRBJ2-1; v_call: TRBV19; cdr3_aa: ASSVVGQGGLWQF
j_call: TRBJ1-2; v_call: TRBV6-5; cdr3_aa: ASKPGRAYGYT
j_call: TRBJ2-7; v_call: TRBV7-2; cdr3_aa: ASSLGTGTEGEQY
j_call: TRBJ2-1; v_call: TRBV6-5; cdr3_aa: ASSMSGVNNEQF
j_call: TRBJ1-5; v_call: TRBV6-2/TRBV6-3; cdr3_aa: ASSRQGRSNQPQH
j_call: TRBJ1-2; v_call: TRBV27; cdr3_aa: ASKPGQGAWFDYGYT
j_call: TRBJ1-1; v_call: TRBV30; cdr3_aa: AWSVSGETEAF
j_call: TRBJ1-1; v_call: TRBV29-1; cdr3_aa: SVVMTGVTEAF
j_call: TRBJ2-6; v_call: TRBV7-2; cdr3_aa: ASSSDYLQGFVLT
j_call: TRBJ2-7; v_call: TRBV20-1; cdr3_aa: SARRVSEQY
j_call: TRBJ1-1; v_call: TRBV29-1; cdr3_aa: SGERGNTEAF
j_call: TRBJ1-2; v_call: TRBV24-1; cdr3_aa: ATRGQGPGYT
j_call: TRBJ1-1; v_call: TRBV3-1/TRBV3-2; cdr3_aa: ASSLRQVRTEAF
j_call: TRBJ2-5; v_call: TRBV11-2; cdr3_aa: ASSNLAGTWGETQY
j_call: TRBJ2-2; v_call: TRBV11-1; cdr3_aa: ASSSPGQGSGELF